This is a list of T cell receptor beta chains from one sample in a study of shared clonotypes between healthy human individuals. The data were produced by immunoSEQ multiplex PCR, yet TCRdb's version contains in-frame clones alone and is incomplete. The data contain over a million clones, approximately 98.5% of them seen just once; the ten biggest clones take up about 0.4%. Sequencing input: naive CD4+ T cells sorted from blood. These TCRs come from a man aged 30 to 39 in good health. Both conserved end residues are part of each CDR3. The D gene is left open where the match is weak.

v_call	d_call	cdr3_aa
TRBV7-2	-	CASSFTRGTNTGELFF
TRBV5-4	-	CASKAATNEKLFF
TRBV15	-	CATSSEWEGGPDTQYF
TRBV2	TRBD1	CASSEAGQGFEKLFF
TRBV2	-	CASNEGLGETQYF
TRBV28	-	CASSSSTSSYGYTF
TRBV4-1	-	CASSRQDWGEEQFF
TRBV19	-	CASSIVSDTQYF
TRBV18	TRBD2	CASSPVAGASTDTQYF
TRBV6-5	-	CASSIGPYSNQPQHF
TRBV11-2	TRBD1	CASSPRDSQETQYF
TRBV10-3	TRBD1	CAISETRTGNYGYTF
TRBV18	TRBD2	CASSPREGEETQYF
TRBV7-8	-	CASSQTGRFYEQYF
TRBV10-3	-	CAISLGGNEQFF
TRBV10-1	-	CASSQAGANVLTF
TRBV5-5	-	CASSFIVGQHYEQYF
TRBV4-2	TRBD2	CASSQYLGLAGDEQYF
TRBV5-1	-	CASSGTESYEQYF
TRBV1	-	CTSSQDLETQYF
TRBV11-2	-	CASSLEDTQYF
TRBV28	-	CASNTLGGAPGYTF
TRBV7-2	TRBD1	CASSLRQGAVEQYF
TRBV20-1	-	CSASKGFEQYF
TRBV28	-	CASSDTPNTEAFF
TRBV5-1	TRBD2	CASSPLAANTGELFF
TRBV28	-	CASTPSGQGTDTQYF
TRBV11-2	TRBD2	CASSLVGGNNEQFF
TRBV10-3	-	CAISGTEATNEKLFF
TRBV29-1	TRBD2	CSVQGTSGRINTGELFF
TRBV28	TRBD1	CASKTGAHEQYF
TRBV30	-	CAWSLGVRSLSGNTIYF
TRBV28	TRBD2	CASSATVAGVGRKTQYF
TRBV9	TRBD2	CASSVEDSGSGSYEQYF
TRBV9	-	CASSGPGTDSYEQYF
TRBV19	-	CASSMGTGEGYEQYF
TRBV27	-	CATSLFLGSPYEQYF
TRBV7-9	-	CASRKSSGTTELNTEAFF
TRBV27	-	CASSRLASASSYNEQFF
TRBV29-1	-	CSVVGLAETQYF
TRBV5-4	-	CASSLNAGELFF
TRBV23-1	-	CASSHVGQMNTEAFF
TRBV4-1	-	CASSHVLGAQSEAFF
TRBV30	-	CAWNDRKYGYTF
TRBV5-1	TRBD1	CASSFGQGNEKLFF
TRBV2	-	CASSALGAGSGQPQHF
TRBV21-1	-	CASGEDRDDTEAFF
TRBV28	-	CASSLVGEAFF
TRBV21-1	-	CASSSVVAYEQYF
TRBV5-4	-	CASSSRSSTPDTQYF
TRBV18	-	CASSPLGELFF
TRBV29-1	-	CSVNWAGASTDTQYF
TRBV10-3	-	CATRDTSNQPQHF